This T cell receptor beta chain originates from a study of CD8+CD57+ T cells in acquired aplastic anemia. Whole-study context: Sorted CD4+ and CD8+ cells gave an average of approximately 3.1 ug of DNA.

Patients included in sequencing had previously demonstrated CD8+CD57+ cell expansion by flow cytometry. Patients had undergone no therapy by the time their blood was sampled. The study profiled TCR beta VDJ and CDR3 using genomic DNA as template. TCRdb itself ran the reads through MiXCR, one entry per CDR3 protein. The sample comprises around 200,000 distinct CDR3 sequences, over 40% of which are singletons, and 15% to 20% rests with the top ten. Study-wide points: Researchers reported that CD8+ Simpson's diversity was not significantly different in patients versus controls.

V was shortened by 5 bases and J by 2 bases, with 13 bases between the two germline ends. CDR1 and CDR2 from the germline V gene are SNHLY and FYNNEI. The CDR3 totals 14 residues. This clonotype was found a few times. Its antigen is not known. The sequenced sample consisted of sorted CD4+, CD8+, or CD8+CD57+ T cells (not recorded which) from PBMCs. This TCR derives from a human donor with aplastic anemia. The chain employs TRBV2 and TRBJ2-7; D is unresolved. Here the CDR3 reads CASSPDLGAYEQYF. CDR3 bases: TGTGCCAGCAGTCCGGACCTTGGGGCCTACGAGCAGTACTTC.